One sample yielded the 13 T cell receptor beta chains listed below, sequenced in a study of regulatory T cells in long-lasting Graves disease (dated by TCRdb to the early 2020s). The sample's time point label, decoded: persistent/refractory GD, antithyroid drugs over 5 years with positive TRAb. RNA was extracted from PBMCs in TRIzol for both TCR sequencing and RNA sequencing. Libraries were made using multiplex PCR. TCRdb records Illumina HiSeq 4000 as the sequencer. iRepertoire HTBI primers and Arm-PCR amplification of CDR3 regions were used to construct TCR beta libraries. Using fastp at Q25 and MiXCR, TCRdb reprocessed the public reads and kept productive beta chains. Every distinct CDR3 protein forms one entry, paired with its most common genes and DNA. The sample records approximately 500,000 distinct CDR3 sequences, 20% to 25% of which are singletons. Roughly 7% of the sample belongs to the ten largest clones.

The input for sequencing was peripheral blood mononuclear cells (PBMCs), taken when the disease was refractory, from a patient treated with antithyroid drugs. Receptor source: a female donor with Graves disease.

This clonotype turned up a few times. The rearrangement uses TRBV19 and TRBJ2-5, with a weak D call TRBD1 (5 bases). V was cut by 10 bases and J by 0 bases, with 9 bases left in between. The CDR3 has 12 amino acids. Germline lookup yields CDR1 LNHDA and CDR2 SQIVND (reference sequence). Written as DNA, the CDR3 is TGTGCCACCGCGACAGACCAAGAGACCCAGTACTTC. It yields the protein CATATDQETQYF.

This clonotype was observed a single time. One junction end disagrees with the germline gene, perhaps due to a read error. CDR3 sequence reads: CACSEHYGAFF. The CDR3 DNA follows: TGTGCCTGCAGTGAACATTACGGAGCCTTCTTT. The chain links TRBV2 to TRBJ1-1; D remains unclear. Per the germline V gene, CDR1 is SNHLY and CDR2 is FYNNEI. This CDR3 contains 11 residues.

The J gene is TRBJ1-5, the V gene TRBV3-1; possible D gene TRBD1, 5 bases. This CDR3 spans 16 amino acids. The V end lost 0 bases, the J end lost 0 bases, and 9 bases lay between the germline ends. Germline CDR1 and CDR2: LGHDT and YNNKEL (reference sequence). This CDR3 reads CASSQDGGGSNQPQHF. Here the CDR3 DNA reads TGTGCCAGCAGCCAAGATGGGGGGGGTAGCAATCAGCCCCAGCATTTT.

V gene TRBV7-9 combines with J gene TRBJ1-6, with D possibly being TRBD1 (6 bases). V dropped 3 bases and J dropped 9 bases, with 12 bases sitting between them. The germline V gene encodes CDR1 SEHNR and CDR2 FQNEAQ (reference sequence). The CDR3 is 14 residues long. This CDR3 reads CASSFQGSGSPLHF. In DNA, the CDR3 is TGTGCCAGCAGCTTCCAGGGGTCAGGTTCACCCCTCCACTTT.

This clonotype was counted a few times. The chain carries TRBV18 and TRBJ2-5, with D tentatively TRBD2 (5 bases). Trimming removed 0 bases from V and 7 bases from J, with 15 bases in between. CDR3 length equals 15 residues. Germline V gene data show CDR1 as KGHSH and CDR2 as LQKENI. Written as DNA, the CDR3 is TGTGCCAGCTCACCACCTGACTTTTGGGAGTGGACCCAGTACTTC. This codes for CASSPPDFWEWTQYF.

The rearrangement uses TRBV20-1 and TRBJ1-1; D perhaps matches TRBD1 (6 bases). The CDR3 runs to 16 residues. Germline lookup yields CDR1 DFQATT and CDR2 SNEGSKA (reference sequence). Trimming shortened V by 3 bases and J by 0 bases, and 17 bases separated the two germline ends. The CDR3 DNA is TGCAGTGCTAGGCCAACAGGGTTTAGAATGAACACTGAAGCTTTCTTT. This gives the protein CSARPTGFRMNTEAFF.

This clonotype came up many times. The V and J genes are TRBV6-1 and TRBJ1-1; possibly TRBD1 for D (6 bases). With 2 bases removed from V and 4 bases from J, the gap between germline ends came to 14 bases. The CDR3 is 15 amino acids. The germline CDR1 and CDR2 sequences are MNHNS and SASEGT. The CDR3 reads CASSESVRGLTEAFF. The CDR3, as DNA: TGTGCCAGCAGTGAATCAGTCAGGGGACTCACTGAAGCTTTCTTT.

The table lists this clonotype with many counts. The CDR3 loop reads CASSEVVGGGELFF. CDR3 in DNA: TGTGCCAGCAGTGAAGTAGTGGGTGGCGGGGAGCTGTTTTTT. V and J are TRBV6-1 and TRBJ2-2; no clear D. CDR1 is MNHNS and CDR2 is SASEGT in the germline V gene. This CDR3 spans 14 amino acids. V was cut by 1 base and J by 7 bases, with 10 bases left in between.

V is TRBV29-1 and J is TRBJ2-2, with D possibly TRBD2 on 5 matching bases. Trimming pared 0 bases from V and 5 bases from J, leaving 16 bases between. Looked up from germline, CDR1 is SQVTM and CDR2 is ANQGSEA. CDR3 size: 16 residues. DNA of the CDR3: TGCAGCGTTGAAGATTTAGGGAGATCGGCAACCGGGGAGCTGTTTTTT. It yields the protein CSVEDLGRSATGELFF.

This clonotype was seen ten or more times. This chain joins TRBV12-3 or TRBV12-4 and TRBJ1-2; 7 bases line up with TRBD1. The CDR3 has 19 amino acids. With V trimmed by 1 base and J by 3 bases, 17 bases remained unmatched. This chain's CDR3 is CASSLGYQTVPGQHYGYTF. The CDR3 DNA is TGTGCCAGCAGTTTAGGTTACCAAACTGTACCGGGACAGCACTATGGCTACACCTTC.

About this clonotype: It is unclear where the CDR3 begins or ends on the DNA, so no DNA is shown, and the CDR3 is as TCRdb lists it. The rearrangement joins TRBV20-1 to TRBJ1-2; the table assigns TRBD1, which was not confirmed against the DNA. Ends included, the CDR3 has 13 residues. CDR1 and CDR2 (germline): DFQATT, SNEGSKA (reference sequence). This CDR3 is CATSRTGNYGCTF.

This clonotype was found a few times. The chain combines TRBV24-1 with TRBJ2-2, with 8 bases fitting TRBD1. V gave up 4 bases and J gave up 4 bases; unmatched junction bases: 10. The CDR3 runs 17 residues. CDR1 and CDR2 (germline): KGHDR, SFDVKD. The CDR3 is CATSDTTGARVTGELFF. The CDR3, as DNA: TGTGCCACCAGTGACACGACAGGGGCCCGGGTCACCGGGGAGCTGTTTTTT.

This clonotype was observed a handful of times. The chain recombines TRBV28 with TRBJ2-1; 9 bases agree with TRBD2. The trim removed 5 bases at V and 4 bases at J, leaving 15 bases unmatched. CDR1 and CDR2 (germline): MDHEN, SYDVKM. The CDR3 covers 18 residues. For the CDR3, the DNA is TGTGCCAGCAGTCCGCCTAGCGGGGCCGGGTCTTTTTACAATGAGCAGTTCTTC. This gives the protein CASSPPSGAGSFYNEQFF.